Below are 21 T cell receptor beta chains sequenced from a single sample in a study of graft-versus-host responses after intestinal transplantation. These receptors have no identified antigens. Profiled with immunoSEQ multiplex PCR; TCRdb holds only in-frame clones, not every one. Among about 110,000 clones listed, around 94% were seen once. The sequencing used unstimulated CD8+ T cells sorted from spleen or lymph node cells, collected before transplant. All receptors derive from a human donor who was the organ donor for an intestinal transplant.

The chain joins TRBV4-1 to TRBJ1-3; D gene ambiguous. The germline V gene encodes CDR1 MGHRA and CDR2 YSYEKL. Trimming removed 0 bases at V and 1 base at J, with 10 bases between. The CDR3 contains 16 residues. CDR3 loop: CASSQEGSGSGNTIYF. CDR3 in DNA: TGCGCCAGCAGCCAAGAAGGGTCGGGTTCTGGAAACACCATATATTTT.

This clone came up once. The chain recombines TRBV18 with TRBJ1-6; no clear D. The CDR3 length is 13 residues. CDR1 and CDR2 (germline): KGHSH, LQKENI. V gave up 3 bases and J gave up 8 bases, with 8 bases separating them. The CDR3 DNA reads as TGTGCCAGCTCACCCATGGGGTATTCACCCCTCCACTTT. Translated: CASSPMGYSPLHF.

The CDR3 sequence is CASSWGGISYEQYF. The DNA of the CDR3 is TGTGCCAGCAGCTGGGGTGGCATATCCTACGAGCAGTACTTC. The V call is TRBV11-2, the J call TRBJ2-7; no reliable D call. V lost 4 bases to trimming and J lost 1 base, with 11 bases between them. The CDR3 is 14 residues long. Per germline, CDR1 SGHAT and CDR2 FQNNGV.

This chain uses TRBV5-6 with TRBJ2-3; D perhaps matches TRBD2 (6 bases). Looked up from germline, CDR1 is SGHDT and CDR2 is YYEEEE. This CDR3 is built from 16 residues. The V end lost 3 bases, the J end lost 5 bases, and 19 bases lay between the germline ends. For the CDR3, the DNA is TGTGCCAGCAGCTCCCTACTAGCTCCGCGGGGAGATACGCAGTATTTT. The encoded protein is CASSSLLAPRGDTQYF. Variable domain in full (rest from reference TRBV5-6 and TRBJ2-3): DAGVTQSPTHLIKTRGQQVTLRCSPKSGHDTVSWYQQALGQGPQFIFQYYEEEERQRGNFPDRFSGHQFPNYSSELNVNALLLGDSALYLCASSSLLAPRGDTQYFGPGTRLTVL.

The chain uses TRBV29-1 and TRBJ2-1, with D hard to call. V lost 8 bases and J lost 0, with 5 bases in between. Germline assignment: CDR1 SQVTM and CDR2 ANQGSEA. The CDR3 sequence is 11 residues long. The DNA of the CDR3 is TGCAGCTGCAACTCCTACAATGAGCAGTTCTTC. Its protein product is CSCNSYNEQFF.

This rearrangement joins TRBV28 to TRBJ2-3, with D possibly matching TRBD2 (6 bases). Trimming cost V 0 bases and J 8 bases, with 6 bases left between them. The CDR3 is 12 residues long. Looked up from germline, CDR1 is MDHEN and CDR2 is SYDVKM. The CDR3 DNA reads TGTGCCAGCAGTTTATGGGGGGGTACGCAGTATTTT. Its protein is CASSLWGGTQYF.

The chain uses TRBV6-5 and TRBJ1-2, with a weak D call TRBD1 (5 bases). The germline CDR1 and CDR2 sequences are MNHEY and SVGAGI. V was clipped by 0 bases and J by 5 bases, with 7 bases between them. The CDR3 spans 13 residues. CDR3 DNA: TGTGCCAGCAGTTACTCGGCAGGGTATGGCTACACCTTC. Its translation is CASSYSAGYGYTF.

The chain recombines TRBV13 with TRBJ2-1; no clear D. This CDR3 has 15 residues. Looked up from germline, CDR1 is PRHDT and CDR2 is FYEKMQ (reference sequence). With 0 bases removed from V and 6 bases from J, the gap between germline ends came to 12 bases. The CDR3 DNA follows: TGTGCCAGCAGCTTAGGACTTCAAAGGGCCAATGAGCAGTTCTTC. This translates into CASSLGLQRANEQFF.

The rearrangement uses TRBV12-5 and TRBJ2-1, with D hard to call. In germline, CDR1 is LGHNT, CDR2 FRNRAP. CDR3 length equals 13 residues. The V and J ends lost 4 bases and 10 bases respectively, with 14 bases between them. The CDR3 nucleotides read TGTGCTAGTGGTTATCACGTTCGGTACGAGCAGTTCTTC. Its translation is CASGYHVRYEQFF.

The chain links TRBV2 to TRBJ2-7; TRBD2 matches at 12 bases. Unmatched junction bases numbered 1, after V lost 2 bases and J lost 2 bases. Germline lookup yields CDR1 SNHLY and CDR2 FYNNEI. The CDR3 loop spans 15 amino acids. CDR3 residues: CASSERLAGAYEQYF. In nucleotides, the CDR3 is TGTGCCAGCAGTGAAAGACTAGCGGGAGCCTACGAGCAGTACTTC. The full variable domain, in which reference TRBV2 and TRBJ2-7 provide the parts outside the CDR3, is EPEVTQTPSHQVTQMGQEVILRCVPISNHLYFYWYRQILGQKVEFLVSFYNNEISEKSEIFDDQFSVERPDGSNFTLKIRSTKLEDSAMYFCASSERLAGAYEQYFGPGTRLTVT.

The chain uses TRBV28 and TRBJ2-7; the D is unclear. Germline assignment: CDR1 MDHEN and CDR2 SYDVKM. Deletions cut 3 bases from V and 5 bases from J, with 11 bases between. The CDR3 extends over 13 amino acids. The CDR3 loop reads CASSFEQANEQYF. CDR3 DNA: TGTGCCAGCAGTTTTGAGCAGGCTAACGAGCAGTACTTC.

V is TRBV27 and J is TRBJ1-5; 7 bases map to TRBD1. The V gene's germline CDR1 is MNHEY and CDR2 SMNVEV (reference sequence). The V gene end was trimmed by 5 bases and the J gene end by 7 bases; junction bases not matched to a gene: 14. This CDR3 is 16 amino acids long. The CDR3 nucleotides are TGTGCCAGCAGTCCCTTCCCGACAGGGTTAAGGCAGCCCCAGCATTTT. Amino acid sequence: CASSPFPTGLRQPQHF.

V gene TRBV4-2 combines with J gene TRBJ1-5, with D unclear. The CDR3 contains 19 residues. Germline CDR1 and CDR2: LGHNA and YNFKEQ. V lost 1 base to trimming and J lost 0 bases, with 19 bases between them. CDR3 nucleotide sequence: TGTGCCAGCAGCCAAGGACCCCGTGGACCCGAAGATAGCAATCAGCCCCAGCATTTT. Translation: CASSQGPRGPEDSNQPQHF.

The chain joins TRBV6-5 to TRBJ1-5; D unresolved. Germline V gene data show CDR1 as MNHEY and CDR2 as SVGAGI. CDR3 length: 14 residues. V dropped 2 bases and J dropped 4 bases, with 9 bases sitting between them. The CDR3, as DNA: TGTGCCAGCAGTTACAAGGGAGGAAATCAGCCCCAGCATTTT. Its translation is CASSYKGGNQPQHF.

This clone was seen only once. The chain joins TRBV4-1 to TRBJ2-5, with 9 nucleotides matching TRBD1. The last part of the DNA fits TRBJ2-7 better; the J call may be wrong. The CDR3 loop spans 14 amino acids. Germline CDR1 and CDR2: MGHRA and YSYEKL. CDR3 sequence reads: CASSHLTGGYEQYF. In nucleotides, the CDR3 is TGCGCCAGCAGCCACCTGACAGGGGGCTACGAGCAGTACTTC.

V is TRBV29-1 and J is TRBJ1-3, with D unresolved. The CDR3 covers 13 residues. V shed 7 bases and J shed 0 bases, with 10 bases lying between them. Germline CDR1 reads SQVTM; CDR2 reads ANQGSEA. The CDR3, as DNA: TGCAGCGCTCTTGATGGCTCTGGAAACACCATATATTTT. This sequence encodes CSALDGSGNTIYF.

This chain connects TRBV30 to TRBJ2-7, with TRBD2 matching over 10 bases. The J segment lost 0 bases and the V segment lost 5 bases, leaving 7 bases of the junction unmatched. In germline, CDR1 is GTSNPN, CDR2 SVGIG (reference sequence). The length of the CDR3 is 15 residues. The CDR3 loop is CAWPGLAYSSYEQYF. The DNA of the CDR3 is TGTGCCTGGCCGGGACTAGCGTACAGCTCCTACGAGCAGTACTTC.

The DNA for the CDR3 is TGTGCCAGCGCGCCCCAACAGTCCACTAGCACAGATACGCAGTATTTT. Amino acids: CASAPQQSTSTDTQYF. V usage is TRBV7-9 and J usage is TRBJ2-3; D ambiguous. CDR1 is SEHNR and CDR2 is FQNEAQ in the germline V gene (reference sequence). The CDR3 loop spans 16 amino acids. Trimming shortened V by 8 bases and J by 0 bases, and 18 bases separated the two germline ends.

The chain joins TRBV6-1 to TRBJ1-1; D perhaps matches TRBD1 (5 bases). V dropped 6 bases and J dropped 5 bases, with 10 bases sitting between them. Germline-derived CDR1 and CDR2 are MNHNS and SASEGT. The CDR3 length is 12 residues. CDR3 nucleotide sequence: TGTGCCAGCAGCCCCAAGGGGACTGAAGCTTTCTTT. The encoded protein is CASSPKGTEAFF.

The chain recombines TRBV5-5 with TRBJ1-1; D perhaps matches TRBD1 (5 bases). The CDR3 runs to 15 residues. The germline V and J ends were trimmed by 0 bases and 1 base, with 10 bases remaining between them. Germline CDR1 reads SGHKS; CDR2 reads YYEKEE (reference sequence). The CDR3 DNA reads as TGTGCCAGCAGCTTGGTTGCCAGGGAGAACACTGAAGCTTTCTTT. Amino acids: CASSLVARENTEAFF.

The chain uses TRBV30 and TRBJ1-2; D is ambiguous. There are 12 residues in the CDR3. Trimming took 0 bases from V and 5 from J, leaving 7 bases between them. CDR1 and CDR2 (germline): GTSNPN, SVGIG (reference sequence). The CDR3 spells CAWSVYSYGYTF. In DNA form, the CDR3 reads TGTGCCTGGAGTGTTTACTCTTATGGCTACACCTTC.